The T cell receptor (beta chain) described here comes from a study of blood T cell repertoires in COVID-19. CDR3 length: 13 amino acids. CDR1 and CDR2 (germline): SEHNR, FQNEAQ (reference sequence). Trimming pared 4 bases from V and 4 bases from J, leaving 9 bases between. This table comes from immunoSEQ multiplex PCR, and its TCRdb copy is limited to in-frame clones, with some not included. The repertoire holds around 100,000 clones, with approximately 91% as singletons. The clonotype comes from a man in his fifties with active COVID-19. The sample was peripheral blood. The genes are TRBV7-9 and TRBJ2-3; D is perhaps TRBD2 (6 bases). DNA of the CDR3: TGTGCCAGCAGCTGGGGAGGTCCAGATACGCAGTATTTT. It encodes CASSWGGPDTQYF.